These 29 T cell receptor beta chains share one sample of origin, sequenced in a study of blood T cell repertoires in COVID-19. Only in-frame clones appear in the TCRdb table, and some are missing; sequencing was by immunoSEQ multiplex PCR. The sample holds under 250,000 clones; 84% are singletons and the top ten take 2% to 2.5%. Sequences were obtained from peripheral blood. Receptors originate from a woman aged 55-69 years with acute or convalescent COVID-19.

This clone has just a few counts. The chain combines TRBV29-1 with TRBJ1-1; D possibly corresponds to TRBD1 (5 bases). The germline CDR1 and CDR2 sequences are SQVTM and ANQGSEA. The CDR3 extends over 13 amino acids. Trimming took 5 bases from V and 0 from J, leaving 10 bases between them. DNA for the CDR3: TGCAGCGTTCAGGACACCTTGAACACTGAAGCTTTCTTT. The encoded protein is CSVQDTLNTEAFF.

This clone appeared once. CDR3 nucleotide sequence: TGCGCCAGCAGCCAAGAAGACAGGGGGCTGGAGCAGTACTTC. Amino acids: CASSQEDRGLEQYF. The chain recombines TRBV4-1 with TRBJ2-7, with 10 bases that match TRBD1. Germline V gene lookup returns CDR1 MGHRA and CDR2 YSYEKL. The V gene end was trimmed by 0 bases and the J gene end by 7 bases; junction bases not matched to a gene: 3. The length of the CDR3 is 14 residues.

CDR3 coding DNA: TGTGCCAGTAGTATCGGGGGAGTTGAGACTGAAGCTTTCTTT. It codes for CASSIGGVETEAFF. The chain recombines TRBV19 with TRBJ1-1, with D maybe TRBD1 (5 bases). CDR1 and CDR2 (germline): LNHDA, SQIVND (reference sequence). Trimming left V 3 bases short and J 5 bases short, with 13 bases between. The CDR3 runs 14 residues.

The genes are TRBV5-8 and TRBJ1-2; no reliable D call. CDR3 length: 17 amino acids. Per the germline V gene, CDR1 is SGHTS and CDR2 is YDEGEE. V was clipped by 5 bases and J by 2 bases, with 22 bases between them. CDR3 sequence reads: CASSLYTRSGKNYGYTF. DNA of the CDR3: TGTGCCAGCAGTTTGTATACCAGGTCGGGAAAGAACTATGGCTACACCTTC.

This sequence joins TRBV4-2 and TRBJ2-1; 11 bases match TRBD2. This CDR3 has 16 residues. The V segment lost 5 bases and the J segment 10 bases; nucleotides outside the gene matches: 13. Germline lookup yields CDR1 LGHNA and CDR2 YNFKEQ. CDR3: CASSSRPTSGVGEQFF. The CDR3 bases are TGTGCCAGCAGCTCACGCCCGACTAGCGGGGTCGGGGAGCAGTTCTTC.

The chain couples TRBV7-9 to TRBJ2-2, with 11 bases fitting TRBD2. The length of the CDR3 is 17 residues. Germline lookup yields CDR1 SEHNR and CDR2 FQNEAQ (reference sequence). Trimming removed 5 bases from V and 1 base from J; junction bases left unmatched: 6. The CDR3: CASSPGGLAVNTGELFF. CDR3 sequence (DNA): TGTGCCAGCAGCCCCGGGGGACTAGCGGTGAACACCGGGGAGCTGTTTTTT. The entire variable domain, with the rest obtained from reference TRBV7-9 and TRBJ2-2, is as follows: DTGVSQNPRHKITKRGQNVTFRCDPISEHNRLYWYRQTLGQGPEFLTYFQNEAQLEKSRLLSDRFSAERPKGSFSTLEIQRTEQGDSAMYLCASSPGGLAVNTGELFFGEGSRLTVL.

This clone turned up a few times. V is TRBV5-1 and J is TRBJ2-2; D uncertain. V dropped 2 bases and J dropped 7 bases, with 6 bases sitting between them. Germline CDR1 is SGHRS and CDR2 is YFSETQ. CDR3 size: 12 residues. The CDR3 DNA is TGCGCCAGCAGCTTTTCGGTCGGGGAGCTGTTTTTT. Encoded protein: CASSFSVGELFF.

This clone was found once. The chain employs TRBV6-1 and TRBJ1-3, with D unclear. The CDR3 sequence is 15 residues long. CDR1 and CDR2 from the germline V gene are MNHNS and SASEGT. Trimming pared 0 bases from V and 9 bases from J, leaving 15 bases between. CDR3 bases: TGTGCCAGCAGTGAAGCGCCGGGGTCCGAGGGCACCATATATTTT. This encodes CASSEAPGSEGTIYF.

The J gene is TRBJ1-1, the V gene TRBV11-2; 9 nucleotides agree with TRBD1. The ends lost 5 bases at V and 4 bases at J; junction bases unmatched: 5. The length of the CDR3 is 14 residues. CDR1 and CDR2 (germline): SGHAT, FQNNGV. The CDR3 region has the DNA TGTGCCAGCAGCCACGGGACAGGGAGCACTGAAGCTTTCTTT. This sequence encodes CASSHGTGSTEAFF. The whole variable domain, filled in from reference TRBV11-2 and TRBJ1-1, reads EAGVAQSPRYKIIEKRQSVAFWCNPISGHATLYWYQQILGQGPKLLIQFQNNGVVDDSQLPKDRFSAERLKGVDSTLKIQPAKLEDSAVYLCASSHGTGSTEAFFGQGTRLTVV.

This clone showed up just once. Other DNA sequences in this sample translate to the same CDR3. The J gene is TRBJ1-5, the V gene TRBV7-9; TRBD1 aligns across 9 bases. CDR1 and CDR2 from the germline V gene are SEHNR and FQNEAQ (reference sequence). The CDR3 extends over 14 amino acids. The V and J ends lost 4 bases and 5 bases, in that order; junction bases with no gene match: 3. The CDR3 spells CASSSGTGYQPQHF. CDR3 nucleotide sequence: TGTGCCAGCAGCTCGGGGACAGGGTATCAGCCCCAGCATTTT.

The chain has TRBV2 and TRBJ2-7, with TRBD1 identical over 8 bases. The junction had 14 bases not matched to a gene; V was cut back by 6 bases and J by 10 bases. There are 14 residues in the CDR3. Germline V CDR1 and CDR2: SNHLY, FYNNEI. CDR3 residues: CASSLDRGPGFQYF. Here the CDR3 DNA reads TGTGCCAGCAGCCTAGACAGGGGTCCTGGGTTTCAGTACTTC.

This clone showed up just a few times. The chain uses TRBV14 and TRBJ2-1; 9 bases match TRBD2. The CDR3 loop spans 15 amino acids. With V trimmed by 1 base and J by 4 bases, 2 bases remained unmatched. Per the germline V gene, CDR1 is SGHDN and CDR2 is FVKESK. This chain's CDR3 is CASSQVSGGYNEQFF. DNA for the CDR3: TGTGCCAGCAGCCAAGTTAGCGGGGGTTACAATGAGCAGTTCTTC. Complete variable domain (other parts from reference TRBV14 and TRBJ2-1): EAGVTQFPSHSVIEKGQTVTLRCDPISGHDNLYWYRRVMGKEIKFLLHFVKESKQDESGMPNNRFLAERTGGTYSTLKVQPAELEDSGVYFCASSQVSGGYNEQFFGPGTRLTVL.

The V gene is TRBV5-1, the J gene TRBJ2-2; D is unclear. The CDR3 totals 14 residues. The germline V and J ends were trimmed by 0 bases and 2 bases, with 5 bases remaining between them. Germline V gives CDR1 SGHRS, CDR2 YFSETQ. CDR3 region: CASSLASNTGELFF. The CDR3 region has the DNA TGCGCCAGCAGCTTGGCCAGTAACACCGGGGAGCTGTTTTTT.

The gene calls are TRBV19 and TRBJ1-5; 8 positions agree with TRBD1. There are 12 residues in the CDR3. The ends lost 5 bases at V and 7 bases at J; junction bases unmatched: 1. Germline CDR1 reads LNHDA; CDR2 reads SQIVND (reference sequence). The DNA of the CDR3 is TGTGCCAGTAGTGGACAGGGCCAGCCCCAGCATTTT. Translated, it gives CASSGQGQPQHF.

This chain joins TRBV11-2 and TRBJ2-2; 9 positions agree with TRBD2. This CDR3 contains 15 residues. The germline V gene encodes CDR1 SGHAT and CDR2 FQNNGV. Unmatched junction bases numbered 7, after V lost 5 bases and J lost 6 bases. CDR3 DNA sequence: TGTGCCAGCAGCCGGCTAGCGGGAAACGCCGGGGAGCTGTTTTTT. Translating gives CASSRLAGNAGELFF.

The count of this clone is one. The V call is TRBV28, the J call TRBJ1-1; maybe TRBD1 (6 bases). Germline V gene data show CDR1 as MDHEN and CDR2 as SYDVKM. This CDR3 region has 15 residues. Trimming left V 5 bases short and J 0 bases short, with 13 bases between. In DNA, the CDR3 is TGTGCCAGCAGTCTGCCCGGGGACATGAACACTGAAGCTTTCTTT. The encoded protein is CASSLPGDMNTEAFF.

The chain joins TRBV3-1 (or the pseudogene TRBV3-2) to TRBJ2-7, with TRBD1 as a possible D gene (5 bases). This CDR3 contains 15 residues. The ends were cut back, 6 bases at V and 3 bases at J, with 18 bases in the middle. Per the germline V gene, CDR1 is LGHDT and CDR2 is YNNKEL (reference sequence). CDR3 amino acids: CASSPSQGFYYEQYF. CDR3 bases: TGTGCCAGCAGTCCGAGCCAGGGATTTTACTACGAGCAGTACTTC.

This CDR3 reads CASTQLGAGEAFF. CDR3 nucleotides: TGTGCCAGTACCCAATTGGGGGCGGGTGAAGCTTTCTTT. The genes are TRBV19 and TRBJ1-1, with D possibly matching TRBD1 (6 bases). CDR3 length: 13 amino acids. V was cut by 7 bases and J by 7 bases, with 16 bases left in between. Germline assignment: CDR1 LNHDA and CDR2 SQIVND (reference sequence).

The chain recombines TRBV10-3 with TRBJ1-3; D unclear. Germline V gene data show CDR1 as ENHRY and CDR2 as SYGVKD. CDR3 length equals 15 residues. V was trimmed by 3 bases and J by 3 bases, leaving 12 bases between them. The CDR3 protein is CAISEQLVNGNTIYF. The CDR3 DNA sequence: TGTGCCATCAGTGAACAGTTGGTAAATGGAAACACCATATATTTT.

The V and J genes are TRBV28 and TRBJ1-4, with 8 nucleotides matching TRBD1. The V gene end was trimmed by 6 bases and the J gene end by 5 bases; junction bases not matched to a gene: 14. Germline assignment: CDR1 MDHEN and CDR2 SYDVKM. The CDR3 covers 17 residues. This CDR3 reads CASSPLDPGQENEKLFF. In DNA form, the CDR3 reads TGTGCCAGCAGCCCACTCGACCCGGGACAGGAGAATGAAAAACTGTTTTTT.

The rearrangement joins TRBV28 to TRBJ2-1, with 12 bases lining up with TRBD2. With 6 bases clipped from V and 7 bases from J, the junction kept 10 bases outside the gene matches. Per germline, CDR1 MDHEN and CDR2 SYDVKM. CDR3 size: 16 residues. CDR3 sequence reads: CASRLRLAGAGNEQFF. The CDR3 DNA sequence: TGTGCCAGCAGGCTTAGACTAGCGGGGGCAGGGAATGAGCAGTTCTTC.

J is TRBJ2-5 and V is TRBV5-6; TRBD2 might be the D (6 bases). The CDR3 is 13 residues long. V lost 2 bases to trimming and J lost 3 bases, with 8 bases between them. The V gene's germline CDR1 is SGHDT and CDR2 YYEEEE. CDR3 coding DNA: TGTGCCAGCAGCTTCTGGGGGGAAGAGACCCAGTACTTC. Protein: CASSFWGEETQYF.

The rearrangement uses TRBV4-3 and TRBJ1-6, with 7 bases fitting TRBD1. The ends lost 0 bases at V and 9 bases at J; junction bases unmatched: 5. Looked up from germline, CDR1 is LGHNA and CDR2 is YSLEER. The CDR3 extends over 15 amino acids. CDR3 amino acids: CASSQDTGDSSPLHF. The CDR3 region has the DNA TGCGCCAGCAGCCAAGATACAGGGGATAGTTCACCCCTCCACTTT.

The V and J genes are TRBV24-1 and TRBJ2-2; perhaps TRBD2 as D (6 bases). Trimming shortened V by 1 base and J by 5 bases, and 13 bases separated the two germline ends. This CDR3 has 16 amino acids. CDR1 is KGHDR and CDR2 is SFDVKD in the germline V gene. The CDR3 is CATSDFQVRGTGELFF. CDR3 nucleotides: TGTGCCACCAGTGATTTTCAGGTGCGGGGAACCGGGGAGCTGTTTTTT.

The rearrangement links TRBV7-8 to TRBJ2-7, with D maybe TRBD2 (5 bases). CDR1 and CDR2 (germline): SGHVS, FQNEAQ. Trimming stripped 0 bases from V and 0 bases from J, with 6 bases between. This CDR3 has 14 residues. DNA for the CDR3: TGTGCCAGCAGCTTAGCGAGGGCCTCCTACGAGCAGTACTTC. Translated, it gives CASSLARASYEQYF. The complete variable domain, with remaining parts taken from reference TRBV7-8 and TRBJ2-7, reads GAGVSQSPRYKVAKRGQDVALRCDPISGHVSLFWYQQALGQGPEFLTYFQNEAQLDKSGLPSDRFFAERPEGSVSTLKIQRTQQEDSAVYLCASSLARASYEQYFGPGTRLTVT.

CDR3 DNA: TGCGCCAGCAGCCAGGAGACAGGGGGCGCGTTAAGAGATGGCTACACCTTC. It specifies CASSQETGGALRDGYTF. The chain couples TRBV4-3 to TRBJ1-2; 10 bases are shared with TRBD1. The trim removed 3 bases at V and 6 bases at J, leaving 13 bases unmatched. Germline V gene lookup returns CDR1 LGHNA and CDR2 YSLEER. This CDR3 has 17 residues.

This sequence joins TRBV27 and TRBJ1-2, with a tentative D call TRBD1 (5 bases). The CDR3 is 17 residues long. V lost 3 bases and J lost 4, with 21 bases in between. Germline V CDR1 and CDR2: MNHEY, SMNVEV (reference sequence). The CDR3 DNA is TGTGCCAGCAGTTTTGTGGCAGGGTCGGGGGGTGGCTATGGCTACACCTTC. Protein sequence: CASSFVAGSGGGYGYTF.

The rearrangement joins TRBV6-2 or TRBV6-3 to TRBJ1-6; maybe TRBD1 (5 bases). Trimming cost V 6 bases and J 7 bases, with 13 bases left between them. This CDR3 has 14 amino acids. CDR1 is MNHEY and CDR2 is SVGEGT in the germline V gene. The CDR3 nucleotides are TGTGCCAGCAGCCCGACAGACGCGAATTCACCCCTCCACTTT. Its protein is CASSPTDANSPLHF.

The chain couples TRBV10-3 to TRBJ2-7; possible D gene TRBD1, 6 bases. The germline V gene has CDR1 ENHRY and CDR2 SYGVKD. The CDR3 has 15 residues. V lost 0 bases and J 7 bases, leaving 16 bases between the germline ends. The CDR3 DNA is TGTGCCATCAGTGAGTCTACAGGGACGCCGAAAGAGCAGTACTTC. It codes for CAISESTGTPKEQYF.